These 4 T cell receptor beta chains share one sample of origin, sequenced in a study of OX40 agonist ivuxolimab in advanced cancers. TCRdb keeps only in-frame clones here, not all; method: immunoSEQ multiplex PCR. The table lists tens of thousands of clones, about 82% of them singletons. The sequences come from CD4+ or CD8+ T cells sorted from blood, collected in a trial of the OX40 agonist ivuxolimab. The source is an adult with an advanced solid tumor such as melanoma, head and neck, liver or kidney cancer.

This clone is a singleton in its sample. This rearrangement joins TRBV7-9 to TRBJ1-2; D perhaps matches TRBD1 (5 bases). Germline values: CDR1 SEHNR, CDR2 FQNEAQ (reference sequence). This CDR3 region has 13 residues. Trimming shortened V by 5 bases and J by 8 bases, and 15 bases separated the two germline ends. In DNA form, the CDR3 reads TGTGCCAGCAGCCCTGACGACAGTTACGGCTACACCTTC. Amino acids: CASSPDDSYGYTF.

This clone occurred a few times. This chain connects TRBV5-4 to TRBJ1-1, with D perhaps TRBD1 (5 bases). The CDR3 is 17 amino acids. Germline CDR1 and CDR2: SGHNT and YYREEE (reference sequence). V was trimmed by 1 base and J by 9 bases, leaving 25 bases between them. The CDR3 nucleotides read TGTGCCAGCAGCTTGTCCTTAGACAGAGCCTTCGAGTCTAAAGCTTTCTTT. This gives the protein CASSLSLDRAFESKAFF.

The genes are TRBV6-5 and TRBJ2-3; possible D gene TRBD2, 6 bases. Germline V lookup: CDR1 MNHEY, CDR2 SVGAGI. The ends were cut back, 2 bases at V and 6 bases at J, with 15 bases in the middle. The CDR3 loop spans 15 amino acids. The CDR3 spells CASSYLVGGTDTQYF. CDR3 nucleotide sequence: TGTGCCAGCAGTTACCTAGTCGGAGGGACTGATACGCAGTATTTT.

The CDR3 sequence: CASRRTNNSPLHF. CDR3 bases: TGTGCCAGCCGAAGGACAAATAATTCACCCCTCCACTTT. The chain carries TRBV13 and TRBJ1-6, with D possibly matching TRBD1 (5 bases). Trimming took off 8 bases at V and 5 bases at J, with 10 bases between the two ends. Germline loops: CDR1 PRHDT, CDR2 FYEKMQ (reference sequence). The CDR3 is 13 amino acids.